The 14 T cell receptor beta chains in this list originate from one sample, sequenced in a study of post-analysis software for immune sequencing data. Their recognized antigens are unknown. Overall study findings and caveats: Five or six TRBV segments, TRBV5-6, TRBV5-1 and TRBV20-1 among them, were found more frequent in patients than controls.

TCR beta libraries were prepared from cDNA with unique molecular identifiers. One entry per CDR3 protein results from TCRdb running MiXCR on the PCR reads. The table shows 400,000 to 500,000 distinct CDR3 sequences, with 30% to 45% occurring only once. What was sequenced was blood. All receptors come from a girl aged 2-9 years with multiple sclerosis.

The V and J genes are TRBV10-1 and TRBJ2-3; D possibly matches TRBD1 or TRBD2 (5 bases each). Per germline, CDR1 WNHNN and CDR2 SYGVQD (reference sequence). CDR3 length equals 13 residues. V lost 7 bases, J lost 3 bases, and 11 bases lay in between. The CDR3 here is CASKGRTTDTQYF. The CDR3 nucleotides are TGCGCCAGCAAGGGACGTACGACAGATACGCAGTATTTT.

The chain is built from TRBV28 and TRBJ2-5; 7 nucleotides align to TRBD2. CDR1 MDHEN and CDR2 SYDVKM come from the germline V gene. There are 16 residues in the CDR3. V dropped 3 bases and J dropped 1; count of bases not matched to a gene: 8. The CDR3 DNA follows: TGTGCCAGCAGTTTCGGGGGGAGGGTAGCCCAAGAGACCCAGTACTTC. It yields the protein CASSFGGRVAQETQYF.

This clonotype was counted only a few times. The V and J genes are TRBV20-1 and TRBJ2-1, with D unclear. There are 13 residues in the CDR3. Germline loops: CDR1 DFQATT, CDR2 SNEGSKA (reference sequence). Trimming cost V 3 bases and J 12 bases, with 18 bases left between them. CDR3 loop: CSASNGPKAVQFF. For the CDR3, the DNA is TGCAGTGCTAGCAACGGCCCCAAAGCTGTGCAGTTCTTC.

The V and J genes are TRBV7-3 and TRBJ2-3, with TRBD2 matching 8 bases. The CDR3 extends over 16 amino acids. Trimming cost V 1 base and J 4 bases; bases outside gene matches: 7. Looked up from germline, CDR1 is SGHTA and CDR2 is FQGTGA. CDR3 nucleotide sequence: TGTGCCAGCAGCTTAAGTCCGGGAGGGCGAGCAGATACGCAGTATTTT. This translates into CASSLSPGGRADTQYF.

The chain combines TRBV19 with TRBJ2-1, with unresolved D. CDR3 length: 15 amino acids. Germline CDR1 reads LNHDA; CDR2 reads SQIVND (reference sequence). V lost 3 bases and J lost 0, with 9 bases in between. CDR3: CASSISVSSYNEQFF. The CDR3 DNA reads TGTGCCAGTAGTATCAGCGTGAGCTCCTACAATGAGCAGTTCTTC.

A few counts support this clonotype. V is TRBV5-1 and J is TRBJ2-7; the D gene is possibly TRBD1 (5 bases). Germline V lookup: CDR1 SGHRS, CDR2 YFSETQ. Trimming took off 4 bases at V and 2 bases at J, with 16 bases between the two ends. This CDR3 contains 15 residues. CDR3 amino acids: CASSPSRVRTYEQYF. The CDR3 bases are TGCGCCAGCAGCCCGTCCAGGGTGAGGACCTACGAGCAGTACTTC.

CDR3 region: CASRPTRSDRVYNEQFF. CDR3 nucleotide sequence: TGTGCCAGCAGACCGACCCGATCGGACAGGGTCTACAATGAGCAGTTCTTC. This chain uses TRBV6-2 or TRBV6-3 with TRBJ2-1, with 8 bases matching TRBD1. In germline, CDR1 is MNHEY, CDR2 SVGEGT. The length of the CDR3 is 17 residues. The ends lost 6 bases at V and 3 bases at J; junction bases unmatched: 13.

In this sample, this clonotype turned up a few times. The V gene is TRBV15, the J gene TRBJ1-6, with 8 bases identical to TRBD1. The CDR3 contains 15 residues. CDR1 is LNHNV and CDR2 is YYDKDF in the germline V gene (reference sequence). With V trimmed by 1 base and J by 9 bases, 5 bases remained unmatched. CDR3 amino acids: CATSRAGQAGSPLHF. CDR3 nucleotides: TGTGCCACCAGCAGAGCGGGACAGGCGGGTTCACCCCTCCACTTT.

The chain employs TRBV29-1 and TRBJ2-5, with no clear D. Trimming pared 3 bases from V and 5 bases from J, leaving 19 bases between. CDR1 is SQVTM, CDR2 ANQGSEA, per germline. This CDR3 has 15 amino acids. The CDR3 sequence is CSVEYLRSPQETQYF. CDR3 in DNA: TGCAGCGTTGAGTACTTGCGGAGTCCCCAGGAGACCCAGTACTTC. The full variable domain, rest sourced from reference TRBV29-1 and TRBJ2-5, is SAVISQKPSRDICQRGTSLTIQCQVDSQVTMMFWYRQQPGQSLTLIATANQGSEATYESGFVIDKFPISRPNLTFSTLTVSNMSPEDSSIYLCSVEYLRSPQETQYFGPGTRLLVL.

In this sample, this clonotype turned up a few times. V usage is TRBV7-3 and J usage is TRBJ2-3, with D unresolved. CDR1 and CDR2 from the germline V gene are SGHTA and FQGTGA. This CDR3 contains 14 residues. V lost 4 bases and J 0 bases, leaving 8 bases between the germline ends. CDR3 DNA: TGTGCCAGCAGCTCTGAAAGTAGCACAGATACGCAGTATTTT. Translating gives CASSSESSTDTQYF.

The chain employs TRBV6-2 or TRBV6-3 and TRBJ1-5, with D possibly matching TRBD1 (6 bases). The germline gives CDR1 MNHEY, CDR2 SVGEGT. CDR3 length equals 15 residues. V was cut by 2 bases and J by 7 bases, with 15 bases left in between. The CDR3 spells CASSYTTGFGQPQHF. CDR3 bases: TGTGCCAGCAGTTACACAACAGGGTTTGGACAGCCCCAGCATTTT.

This clonotype was picked up a small number of times. The rearrangement joins TRBV5-1 to TRBJ2-5, with unresolved D. The V and J ends lost 4 bases and 3 bases respectively, with 13 bases between them. This CDR3 contains 14 residues. CDR1 and CDR2 (germline): SGHRS, YFSETQ. The DNA for the CDR3 is TGCGCCAGCAGCCTTCAGCAGGAGAAAGAGACCCAGTACTTC. Amino acid sequence: CASSLQQEKETQYF. Based on the CDR3 plus reference TRBV5-1 and TRBJ2-5, the full variable domain is KAGVTQTPRYLIKTRGQQVTLSCSPISGHRSVSWYQQTPGQGLQFLFEYFSETQRNKGNFPGRFSGRQFSNSRSEMNVSTLELGDSALYLCASSLQQEKETQYFGPGTRLLVL.

This rearrangement joins TRBV2 to TRBJ1-1; a possible D gene is TRBD1 (5 bases). V lost 6 bases, J lost 9 bases, and 8 bases lay in between. This CDR3 region has 10 residues. In germline, CDR1 is SNHLY, CDR2 FYNNEI. The DNA for the CDR3 is TGTGCCAGCAGGGAGGGGAAAGCTTTCTTT. It translates to CASREGKAFF.

The sample holds a few counts of this clonotype. J is TRBJ2-7 and V is TRBV3-1; TRBD1 is a possible D gene (5 bases). The V gene lost 0 bases and the J gene lost 4 bases, with 16 bases spanning the gap. The CDR3 is made up of 16 amino acids. The germline gives CDR1 LGHDT, CDR2 YNNKEL (reference sequence). CDR3 sequence reads: CASSQDLGAGRYEQYF. CDR3 DNA sequence: TGTGCCAGCAGCCAAGATCTTGGGGCTGGGCGATACGAGCAGTACTTC.